These T cell receptor beta chains were read from a single sample in a study of blood T cell repertoires in COVID-19. Sequenced by immunoSEQ multiplex PCR; TCRdb stores in-frame clones only, minus some. This table holds some 160,000 clones, roughly 80% found once. The specimen sequenced was peripheral blood. The receptors originated from a woman of 80 years or more with acute or convalescent COVID-19. CDR3s include the opening cysteine and the closing phenylalanine or tryptophan. The D gene is left open where the match is weak. Clone size is given for some rows only: seen once, a few or many times, or a class if the clone is expanded.

j_call v_call d_call clone_size cdr3_nt cdr3_aa
TRBJ1-5 TRBV19 - - TGTGCCACTAGCCTCAGGGCAGATCAGCCCCAGCATTTT CATSLRADQPQHF
TRBJ2-1 TRBV7-8 - few TGTGCCAGCAGCCCGTGGGTGGGGGGAAATGAGCAGTTCTTC CASSPWVGGNEQFF
TRBJ1-5 TRBV2 - - TGTGCCAGCGCCCTTCTCCGGGGACTCAATCAGCCCCAGCATTTT CASALLRGLNQPQHF
TRBJ1-1 TRBV3-1/TRBV3-2 - - TGTGCCAGCAGCGCACATGGCGGGGGAACTGAAGCTTTCTTT CASSAHGGGTEAFF
TRBJ1-5 TRBV4-1 TRBD1 - TGCGCCAGCAGCCAATCCGGGACAGGGGTGGTTCAGCCCCAGCATTTT CASSQSGTGVVQPQHF
TRBJ1-2 TRBV5-4 TRBD1 - TGTGCCAGCAGCCACCGGGACAGGCCCTATGGCTACACCTTC CASSHRDRPYGYTF
TRBJ1-6 TRBV2 - - TGTGCCACCACAGGGAGCGAGGTTTCACCCCTCCACTTT CATTGSEVSPLHF
TRBJ1-4 TRBV3-1/TRBV3-2 - - TGTGCCAGCAGCCAAGAAGGGGGTGGGGAAAAACTGTTTTTT CASSQEGGGEKLFF
TRBJ1-3 TRBV30 - few TGTGCCTGGAGTGTACAAGGAAACACCATATATTTT CAWSVQGNTIYF
TRBJ1-4 TRBV5-1 TRBD1 - TGCGCCAGCAGCTCGACAGGGAATGGTGAAAAACTGTTTTTT CASSSTGNGEKLFF
TRBJ2-6 TRBV28 TRBD1 - TGTGCCAGCAGGATCCGGACAGGCTACGGGGCCAACGTCCTGACTTTC CASRIRTGYGANVLTF
TRBJ1-2 TRBV28 - - TGTGCCAGCAGTTTGAGAGGTGGATCCTGGTATGGCTACACCTTC CASSLRGGSWYGYTF
TRBJ1-2 TRBV6-1 TRBD1 - TGTGCCAGCAGTGAAGCGGGACAGGCCCTCTATGGCTACACCTTC CASSEAGQALYGYTF
TRBJ2-2 TRBV5-1 TRBD2 few TGCGCCAGCAGCCCTACAATCGGGGGGTTTCGACGCGCGGACACCGGGGAGCTGTTTTTT CASSPTIGGFRRADTGELFF
TRBJ1-6 TRBV4-1 - few TGCGCCAGCAGCCATTTGCTTAGTAATTCACCCCTCCACTTT CASSHLLSNSPLHF
TRBJ2-7 TRBV11-2 - - TGTGCCAGCAGCTTGAACGCGGGGAGCCCCTACGAGCAGTACTTC CASSLNAGSPYEQYF
TRBJ2-7 TRBV6-5 TRBD2 few TGTGCCAGCAGTACCCTGGGACTAGCGGGTGAGCAGTACTTC CASSTLGLAGEQYF
TRBJ2-7 TRBV2 - - TGTGCCAGCAGTGAAATCTTTAGACAAAGCTCCTACGAGCAGTACTTC CASSEIFRQSSYEQYF
TRBJ1-2 TRBV6-5 TRBD1 - TGTGCCAGCAGGCCACAGGGGGCTGGCTATGGCTACACCTTC CASRPQGAGYGYTF
TRBJ2-2 TRBV2 - - TGTGCCAGCAGTGAATTCAGGGGGAACACCGGGGAGCTGTTTTTT CASSEFRGNTGELFF
TRBJ1-2 TRBV5-1 - once TGCGCCAGCAGCTTTTCGGGGTACAACTATGGCTACACCTTC CASSFSGYNYGYTF
TRBJ1-6 TRBV11-3 - - TGTGCCAGCAGCTTAGAGTCGGACAAAAATAATTCACCCCTCCACTTT CASSLESDKNNSPLHF
TRBJ2-2 TRBV9 TRBD2 once TGTGCCAGCAGCGTAGGAGCGGGACCGAACACCGGGGAGCTGTTTTTT CASSVGAGPNTGELFF
TRBJ2-2 TRBV19 - - TGTGCCAGTAGTATCCGGGGACAGAACACCGGGGAGCTGTTTTTT CASSIRGQNTGELFF
TRBJ1-4 TRBV30 TRBD1 - TGTGCCTGGACGACAGGGGGTGGAAAACTGTTTTTT CAWTTGGGKLFF
TRBJ2-7 TRBV28 - few TGTGCCAGCAGTTCCTCGGGACTAGGGGGCAATCGCTCCTACGAGCAGTACTTC CASSSSGLGGNRSYEQYF
TRBJ1-2 TRBV5-1 TRBD1 once TGCGCCAGCAGCGAACCGGGACAGGGTAACTATGGCTACACCTTC CASSEPGQGNYGYTF
TRBJ1-3 TRBV2 - few TGTGCCAGCAGTGAAGCGCTAAGGGGTCGTGGAAACACCATATATTTT CASSEALRGRGNTIYF
TRBJ1-4 TRBV19 TRBD1 once TGTGCCAGTAGTCCACCGGGACAGGGGAATGAAAAACTGTTTTTT CASSPPGQGNEKLFF
TRBJ1-6 TRBV5-6 - few TGTGCCAGCAGGAGGGAGGGAAATTCACCCCTCCACTTT CASRREGNSPLHF
TRBJ2-1 TRBV27 TRBD1 - TGTGCCAGCAGTTCAGGGACAGGGGGTTACAATGAGCAGTTCTTC CASSSGTGGYNEQFF
TRBJ2-7 TRBV12-5 TRBD1 - TGTGCTAGTGGTCCTTTCTTCACCGACAGGGGGTTTCTATCCTACGAGCAGTACTTC CASGPFFTDRGFLSYEQYF
TRBJ2-7 TRBV5-4 TRBD2 - TGTGCCAGCAGCTTTGGGACTAGCGGACCCCCCGAGCAGTACTTC CASSFGTSGPPEQYF
TRBJ1-1 TRBV19 TRBD1 once TGTGCCAGTAGTCCGCGGACAGGATCGAACACTGAAGCTTTCTTT CASSPRTGSNTEAFF
TRBJ2-7 TRBV5-5 - - TGTGCCAGCAGCCGGGGGGCTGGCCTGAATTTCTACGAGCAGTACTTC CASSRGAGLNFYEQYF
TRBJ2-7 TRBV2 TRBD1 - TGTGCCAGCAGTGAGACCCAGGGGGCCCACGAGCAGTACTTC CASSETQGAHEQYF